These 6 T cell receptor beta chains came from one sample sequenced in a study of blood T cell repertoires in COVID-19. Using immunoSEQ multiplex PCR, the repertoire was profiled, and TCRdb retains in-frame clones only, with some absent. The sample has 200,000 to 250,000 clones, under 90% seen once. Material for sequencing was peripheral blood. The receptors originated from a man between 45 and 60 years old with acute or convalescent COVID-19.

The rearrangement joins TRBV6-5 to TRBJ2-5; possible D gene TRBD2, 7 bases. With 0 bases removed from V and 5 bases from J, the gap between germline ends came to 13 bases. CDR3 length: 15 residues. Germline CDR1 MNHEY, CDR2 SVGAGI. As DNA, the CDR3 is TGTGCCAGCAGTTACTCGGGGGGGCTAAGGGAGACCCAGTACTTC. This translates into CASSYSGGLRETQYF.

The CDR3 sequence is CASSPPGGELFF. The CDR3 region has the DNA TGTGCCAGCAGCCCTCCGGGCGGGGAGCTGTTTTTT. J is TRBJ2-2 and V is TRBV7-3; no firm D call. CDR3 length: 12 residues. V lost 5 bases and J 7 bases, leaving 8 bases between the germline ends. Per the germline V gene, CDR1 is SGHTA and CDR2 is FQGTGA.

The V gene is TRBV5-1, the J gene TRBJ2-1; 8 bases agree with TRBD1. The CDR3 is 15 amino acids. Unmatched junction bases numbered 9, after V lost 4 bases and J lost 6 bases. Germline loops: CDR1 SGHRS, CDR2 YFSETQ. The chain's CDR3 is CASSLTGASGNEQFF. The CDR3 bases are TGCGCCAGCAGCCTGACAGGGGCATCAGGCAATGAGCAGTTCTTC.

This chain links TRBV4-1 with TRBJ2-3; 8 nucleotides line up with TRBD2. Germline CDR1 and CDR2: MGHRA and YSYEKL. This CDR3 spans 17 amino acids. The V and J ends lost 0 bases and 5 bases, in that order; junction bases with no gene match: 10. The CDR3 region has the DNA TGCGCCAGCAGCCAAGATCGTGTAGCGGCGGGGGGAGATACGCAGTATTTT. This translates into CASSQDRVAAGGDTQYF.

The V call is TRBV5-6, the J call TRBJ1-2; 8 bases are a match to TRBD1. CDR1 SGHDT and CDR2 YYEEEE come from the germline V gene. J lost 4 bases, V lost 1 base, and 3 bases had no gene match. The CDR3 has 14 residues. The DNA for the CDR3 is TGTGCCAGCAGCTTGCCGGGACAGGTCTATGGCTACACCTTC. This translates into CASSLPGQVYGYTF. Full variable domain (rest looked up from reference TRBV5-6 and TRBJ1-2): DAGVTQSPTHLIKTRGQQVTLRCSPKSGHDTVSWYQQALGQGPQFIFQYYEEEERQRGNFPDRFSGHQFPNYSSELNVNALLLGDSALYLCASSLPGQVYGYTFGSGTRLTVV.

The rearrangement joins TRBV10-3 to TRBJ1-1, with D perhaps matching TRBD1 (5 bases). From germline, CDR1 is ENHRY and CDR2 SYGVKD. Trimming took off 4 bases at V and 2 bases at J, with 11 bases between the two ends. The CDR3 extends over 14 amino acids. CDR3 nucleotide sequence: TGTGCCATCAGTGCAGGGCGGATTAACACTGAAGCTTTCTTT. Protein sequence: CAISAGRINTEAFF.